The rows below give T cell receptor beta chains drawn from one sample of a study of beta chain features in type 1 diabetes. Sequenced by immunoSEQ multiplex PCR; TCRdb stores in-frame clones only, minus some. The sample consists of 280,000 or so clones, approximately 16% of them appearing once. The sample comprised naive CD4+ T cells from blood. The receptors were sampled from a man between 18 and 29 years old with type 1 diabetes. The CDR3 runs from the conserved cysteine through the conserved F or W. Each record gives: clone size, D gene, CDR3 length, V gene, J gene, CDR3 protein, CDR3 DNA. D genes are given only for firm matches. Clone size is given for some rows only: seen once, a few or many times, or a class if the clone is expanded.

.,.,13,TRBV30,TRBJ2-3,CAWTTGGADTQYF,TGTGCCTGGACCACTGGGGGGGCCGATACGCAGTATTTT
.,.,14,TRBV6-5,TRBJ2-1,CASSYSLKQFEQFF,TGTGCCAGCAGTTACTCGCTAAAACAGTTTGAGCAGTTCTTC
few,.,12,TRBV11-2,TRBJ2-7,CASSLDFYEQYF,TGTGCCAGCAGCTTAGACTTCTACGAGCAGTACTTC
.,.,14,TRBV29-1,TRBJ2-1,CSAESGVSYNEQFF,TGCAGCGCCGAAAGCGGAGTATCCTACAATGAGCAGTTCTTC
few,TRBD1,13,TRBV28,TRBJ2-7,CASRDRVTYEQYF,TGTGCCAGCAGGGACAGGGTTACGTACGAGCAGTACTTC
.,TRBD1,16,TRBV19,TRBJ1-2,CASSMGGQGSNYGYTF,TGTGCCAGTAGTATGGGGGGACAGGGCAGCAACTATGGCTACACCTTC
few,TRBD1,14,TRBV6-6,TRBJ2-7,CASILGTGKYEQYF,TGTGCCAGCATCCTGGGGACAGGGAAATACGAGCAGTACTTC
few,.,16,TRBV21-1,TRBJ1-6,CARILDRRRRNSPLHF,TGTGCCAGGATACTCGACCGGCGAAGGCGGAATTCACCCCTCCACTTT
few,.,15,TRBV19,TRBJ2-3,CASSLRTTSEDTQYF,TGTGCCAGTAGTCTTAGGACTACCTCCGAGGATACGCAGTATTTT
once,TRBD1,17,TRBV11-3,TRBJ2-5,CASSPRTGRVKEETQYF,TGTGCCAGCAGCCCCCGGACAGGAAGAGTGAAGGAAGAGACCCAGTACTTC
few,TRBD1,14,TRBV29-1,TRBJ2-7,CSVRPGQGASEQYF,TGCAGCGTCCGACCGGGACAGGGGGCCAGCGAGCAGTACTTC
few,TRBD1,15,TRBV7-2,TRBJ2-7,CASSSTGTGPYEQYF,TGTGCCAGCAGCTCTACCGGGACAGGGCCTTACGAGCAGTACTTC
few,TRBD2,14,TRBV5-1,TRBJ2-3,CASSLGLVGDTQYF,TGCGCCAGCAGCCTGGGACTAGTTGGAGATACGCAGTATTTT
.,TRBD1,14,TRBV9,TRBJ2-1,CASSVTGAYNEQFF,TGTGCCAGCAGCGTAACAGGGGCTTACAATGAGCAGTTCTTC
.,.,13,TRBV5-5,TRBJ2-5,CASSFGVDETQYF,TGTGCCAGCAGCTTCGGGGTTGATGAGACCCAGTACTTC
.,TRBD2,14,TRBV23-1,TRBJ2-1,CASVRAGGRSEQFF,TGCGCCAGCGTTAGGGCGGGGGGGCGAAGTGAGCAGTTCTTC
.,.,13,TRBV27,TRBJ2-7,CASSLQGFYEQYF,TGTGCCAGCAGTTTGCAGGGTTTCTACGAGCAGTACTTC
.,.,12,TRBV5-1,TRBJ2-5,CASSLAFETQYF,TGCGCCAGCAGCTTGGCTTTCGAGACCCAGTACTTC
few,TRBD1,17,TRBV18,TRBJ2-1,CASSPPGRGGDYNEQFF,TGTGCCAGCTCACCACCGGGACGAGGGGGCGATTACAATGAGCAGTTCTTC
.,.,13,TRBV7-9,TRBJ2-7,CASSIQGLREQYF,TGTGCCAGCAGCATACAGGGACTAAGGGAGCAGTACTTC
.,.,14,TRBV6-5,TRBJ2-2,CASSRTSNTGELFF,TGTGCCAGCAGCAGGACTTCTAACACCGGGGAGCTGTTTTTT
.,TRBD1,15,TRBV4-1,TRBJ1-6,CASSQAGTGLSPLHF,TGCGCCAGCAGCCAAGCCGGGACAGGACTTTCACCCCTCCACTTT
.,.,13,TRBV6-5,TRBJ2-1,CASSYRRPGEQFF,TGTGCCAGCAGTTACCGGCGGCCCGGCGAGCAGTTCTTC
few,TRBD1,19,TRBV4-3,TRBJ1-5,CASTPPTPRQGPLVGPQHF,TGCGCCAGCACCCCGCCAACTCCTAGACAGGGCCCCCTGGTCGGACCCCAGCATTTT
.,TRBD2,16,TRBV6-5,TRBJ2-7,CASSYLAGSSSYEQYF,TGTGCCAGCAGTTACCTAGCGGGGAGCAGCTCCTACGAGCAGTACTTC
.,TRBD1,16,TRBV30,TRBJ1-6,CAWRKMVGTGLSPLHF,TGTGCCTGGAGGAAGATGGTGGGGACAGGGCTTTCACCCCTCCACTTT
.,TRBD1,14,TRBV5-4,TRBJ2-2,CASIDRVGTGELFF,TGTGCCAGCATCGACAGGGTGGGCACCGGGGAGCTGTTTTTT
.,.,13,TRBV5-1,TRBJ1-1,CASSLFRDTEAFF,TGCGCCAGCAGCTTATTCCGAGACACTGAAGCTTTCTTT
.,TRBD2,14,TRBV5-1,TRBJ2-2,CATRTSPNTGELFF,TGCGCCACACGGACTAGCCCGAACACCGGGGAGCTGTTTTTT
few,TRBD1,14,TRBV5-4,TRBJ2-7,CASSRGQTTYEQYF,TGTGCCAGCAGCAGGGGACAGACCACCTACGAGCAGTACTTC
.,TRBD2,15,TRBV9,TRBJ2-3,CASSSTSGSPDTQYF,TGTGCCAGCTCATCGACTAGCGGGTCCCCAGATACGCAGTATTTT
.,TRBD1,14,TRBV30,TRBJ1-4,CAWTNYRGGEKLFF,TGTGCCTGGACCAACTACAGGGGCGGTGAAAAACTGTTTTTT
once,.,11,TRBV28,TRBJ1-1,CASRETVEAFF,TGTGCCAGCAGGGAGACGGTTGAAGCTTTCTTT
few,TRBD2,16,TRBV10-3,TRBJ2-1,CAIRHPTSGRANEQFF,TGTGCCATCAGACATCCTACTAGCGGGAGGGCCAATGAGCAGTTCTTC
few,TRBD1,15,TRBV11-2,TRBJ2-3,CASSPKGQVTDTQYF,TGTGCCAGCAGCCCCAAGGGACAGGTCACAGATACGCAGTATTTT
.,TRBD1,19,TRBV4-3,TRBJ2-1,CASSQSWDRGFSSYNEQFF,TGCGCCAGCAGCCAATCTTGGGACAGGGGTTTTAGCTCCTACAATGAGCAGTTCTTC
.,.,15,TRBV4-1,TRBJ2-1,CASSQVATTYNEQFF,TGCGCCAGCAGCCAAGTAGCGACTACCTACAATGAGCAGTTCTTC
few,.,14,TRBV6-1,TRBJ1-2,CASSFQGRHYGYTF,TGTGCCAGCAGTTTCCAGGGGCGGCACTATGGCTACACCTTC
few,TRBD1,14,TRBV29-1,TRBJ2-5,CSADIGQGRETQYF,TGCAGCGCCGATATCGGACAGGGGCGAGAGACCCAGTACTTC
few,TRBD1,14,TRBV10-3,TRBJ2-7,CAISGRDRTYEQYF,TGTGCCATCAGTGGCCGGGACAGAACCTACGAGCAGTACTTC
few,TRBD2,16,TRBV28,TRBJ2-7,CASSTGSLAGWGEQYF,TGTGCCAGCAGTACCGGATCGCTAGCGGGATGGGGAGAGCAGTACTTC
.,.,13,TRBV6-5,TRBJ1-2,CASSPDTFGGYTF,TGTGCCAGCAGTCCCGATACTTTCGGTGGCTACACCTTC